The present T cell receptor (beta chain) was sequenced within a study of T-cell memory formation after mild COVID-19. 5'RACE with constant-segment primers built TCRalpha and TCRbeta cDNA libraries with UMIs. MiXCR, applied by TCRdb to the 5' RACE reads, yields one record per CDR3 protein. Of roughly 100,000 distinct CDR3 sequences in the sample, 15% to 20% are singletons; the top ten hold around 28%. The sequence came from an adult woman who had mild COVID-19 (a few samples of this study predate the infection). Cell type and time point are not known. The sequenced sample consisted of PBMCs or a T cell subset sorted from them (not recorded which).

DNA of the CDR3: TGTGCCAGCAGCTCCTGGCGGGGGCCCGACAATGAGCAGTTCTTC. Its translation is CASSSWRGPDNEQFF. The V and J genes are TRBV5-8 and TRBJ2-1, with D possibly matching TRBD2 (7 bases). The CDR3 totals 15 residues. CDR1 and CDR2 from the germline V gene are SGHTS and YDEGEE. The ends were cut back, 3 bases at V and 5 bases at J, with 15 bases in the middle.